Shown below are 20 T cell receptor beta chains from a single sample sequenced in a study of blood T cell repertoires in COVID-19. Libraries were prepared by immunoSEQ multiplex PCR; TCRdb keeps only in-frame clonotypes and omits some of them. The repertoire includes 150,000 to 200,000 clones, roughly 84% of them detected once, and approximately 14% sits in the top ten. The sample taken for sequencing was PBMCs or T cells enriched from blood (not recorded which). The receptors derive from a man between 50 and 59 years old who had recovered from COVID-19.

The chain employs TRBV10-3 and TRBJ1-4; D might be TRBD1 (6 bases). CDR1 and CDR2 (germline): ENHRY, SYGVKD. The V end was cut by 6 bases, the J end by 6 bases, with 11 bases between. The CDR3 is 13 residues long. CDR3: CAIRDSFDEKLFF. In nucleotides, the CDR3 is TGTGCCATCAGGGACAGCTTTGATGAAAAACTGTTTTTT.

The J gene is TRBJ1-1, the V gene TRBV4-1; D not resolved. V was clipped by 6 bases and J by 5 bases, with 16 bases between them. Germline V lookup: CDR1 MGHRA, CDR2 YSYEKL. The CDR3 spans 14 residues. The DNA of the CDR3 is TGCGCCAGCAGAGTGGGCCCGCCTCGAACTGAAGCTTTCTTT. Amino acid sequence: CASRVGPPRTEAFF.

The CDR3 here is CASSQEAARFQPQHF. CDR3 bases: TGTGCCAGCAGCCAAGAAGCGGCTCGGTTTCAGCCCCAGCATTTT. This chain connects TRBV2 to TRBJ1-5; D gene uncertain. There are 15 residues in the CDR3. Germline V lookup: CDR1 SNHLY, CDR2 FYNNEI. V was pared by 6 bases and J by 6 bases, with 18 bases between.

This chain links TRBV11-1 with TRBJ1-1; TRBD1 is a possible D gene (6 bases). Per the germline V gene, CDR1 is SGHAT and CDR2 is FQDESV (reference sequence). The CDR3 totals 14 residues. V was cut by 6 bases and J by 3 bases, with 14 bases left in between. As DNA, the CDR3 is TGTGCCAGCAGGTCCAGGGGATTCTACACTGAAGCTTTCTTT. It yields the protein CASRSRGFYTEAFF.

This rearrangement joins TRBV13 to TRBJ2-7; 7 bases agree with TRBD2. With V trimmed by 0 bases and J by 5 bases, 13 bases remained unmatched. Germline V gene sequence: CDR1 PRHDT, CDR2 FYEKMQ (reference sequence). The CDR3 covers 17 residues. The CDR3 spells CASSLGRRLAVGHEQYF. CDR3 coding DNA: TGTGCCAGCAGCTTAGGCCGGCGGCTAGCGGTCGGGCACGAGCAGTACTTC.

This clone was seen once. This chain uses TRBV25-1 with TRBJ2-3; 7 bases align to TRBD1. The J segment lost 7 bases and the V segment lost 0 bases, leaving 4 bases of the junction unmatched. The germline V gene has CDR1 MGHDK and CDR2 SYGVNS. CDR3 length equals 14 residues. CDR3 sequence: CASSEYKGAHTQYF. The DNA of the CDR3 is TGTGCCAGCAGTGAATATAAGGGGGCCCATACGCAGTATTTT.

This chain joins TRBV29-1 and TRBJ2-3, with TRBD1 matching 9 bases. The CDR3 is 14 amino acids. The V gene end was trimmed by 3 bases and the J gene end by 4 bases; junction bases not matched to a gene: 5. The germline gives CDR1 SQVTM, CDR2 ANQGSEA. This CDR3 reads CSVEHRGQSDTQYF. For the CDR3, the DNA is TGCAGCGTTGAGCACAGGGGGCAGTCAGATACGCAGTATTTT.

As DNA, the CDR3 is TGTGCCAGCAGTGAAGGAACGAGATCGGGCTACACCTTC. Its translation: CASSEGTRSGYTF. This chain connects TRBV6-1 to TRBJ1-2; D gene ambiguous. The V end was cut by 1 base, the J end by 8 bases, with 11 bases between. Germline assignment: CDR1 MNHNS and CDR2 SASEGT. The CDR3 is 13 residues long.

Turning to this clone: This specimen includes other DNA sequences encoding the same CDR3. The chain links TRBV18 to TRBJ1-5, with a possible D match to TRBD1 (5 bases). V lost 3 bases to trimming and J lost 4 bases, with 7 bases between them. The CDR3 contains 13 residues. Germline V CDR1 and CDR2: KGHSH, LQKENI. CDR3 sequence: CASSPAGNQPQHF. CDR3 coding DNA: TGTGCCAGCTCACCGGCAGGGAATCAGCCCCAGCATTTT.

This clone came up once. This sequence joins TRBV18 and TRBJ1-5; D is ambiguous. The CDR3 runs to 14 residues. The ends were cut back, 2 bases at V and 1 base at J, with 6 bases in the middle. From germline, CDR1 is KGHSH and CDR2 LQKENI. The DNA of the CDR3 is TGTGCCAGCTCACCAGCGGTAAGCAATCAGCCCCAGCATTTT. Amino acids: CASSPAVSNQPQHF.

The chain joins TRBV3-1 (or the pseudogene TRBV3-2) to TRBJ2-7; D call uncertain. Germline loops: CDR1 LGHDT, CDR2 YNNKEL (reference sequence). Trimming shortened V by 1 base and J by 4 bases, and 11 bases separated the two germline ends. The CDR3 sequence is 14 residues long. The CDR3 region is CASSQGHQKYEQYF. The CDR3 region has the DNA TGTGCCAGCAGCCAAGGGCACCAAAAATACGAGCAGTACTTC.

The CDR3 nucleotides read TGTGCCAGCTCACCGCCCCCTCCCGGGGAGGCTTTCTTT. Translating it yields CASSPPPPGEAFF. The V gene is TRBV18, the J gene TRBJ1-1; no reliable D call. The CDR3 loop spans 13 amino acids. The V end lost 3 bases, the J end lost 11 bases, and 16 bases lay between the germline ends. CDR1 KGHSH and CDR2 LQKENI come from the germline V gene.

The chain has TRBV5-1 and TRBJ2-5, with a weak D call TRBD1 (8 bases). This CDR3 contains 14 residues. In germline, CDR1 is SGHRS, CDR2 YFSETQ. Between the trimmed V and J ends, which lost 4 bases and 4 bases, there was a span of 14 bases. The CDR3 is CASSAQGGVETQYF. The CDR3 coding sequence is TGCGCCAGCAGCGCACAGGGGGGGGTAGAGACCCAGTACTTC.

The V gene is TRBV11-2, the J gene TRBJ1-5, with D unresolved. The germline V gene has CDR1 SGHAT and CDR2 FQNNGV. The CDR3 is made up of 13 amino acids. V lost 6 bases and J lost 0, with 6 bases in between. CDR3 DNA sequence: TGTGCCAGCAGTTCGAGTAGCAATCAGCCCCAGCATTTT. Its protein product is CASSSSSNQPQHF.

The chain is built from TRBV7-9 and TRBJ1-1, with TRBD1 identical over 7 bases. This CDR3 contains 15 residues. V was clipped by 0 bases and J by 2 bases; unmatched bases: 3. The germline V gene encodes CDR1 SEHNR and CDR2 FQNEAQ (reference sequence). The CDR3 sequence: CASSLAAGGNTEAFF. The CDR3 DNA reads as TGTGCCAGCAGCTTAGCGGCAGGGGGAAACACTGAAGCTTTCTTT.

The V call is TRBV10-2, the J call TRBJ1-1; 7 bases align to TRBD1. CDR1 WSHSY and CDR2 SAAADI come from the germline V gene. V dropped 5 bases and J dropped 7; count of bases not matched to a gene: 13. The CDR3 runs 15 residues. In nucleotides, the CDR3 is TGCGCCAGCAGTTCGGGCAGGGGGACGCCCCTTGAAGCTTTCTTT. Translating gives CASSSGRGTPLEAFF.

V usage is TRBV28 and J usage is TRBJ2-5; perhaps TRBD2 as D (6 bases). Germline V gives CDR1 MDHEN, CDR2 SYDVKM. The CDR3 is made up of 14 amino acids. V dropped 4 bases and J dropped 7 bases, with 16 bases sitting between them. The CDR3 region is CASSWDGRVGTQYF. The CDR3 DNA reads TGTGCCAGCAGTTGGGACGGGAGAGTGGGGACCCAGTACTTC.

The V gene is TRBV12-5, the J gene TRBJ1-5; TRBD1 aligns across 7 bases. CDR1 is LGHNT and CDR2 is FRNRAP in the germline V gene. The CDR3 is made up of 15 amino acids. Trimming took 5 bases from V and 0 from J; bases not matched to a gene: 4. In DNA, the CDR3 is TGTGCTAGTGGTCGAGGGACAGATAGCAATCAGCCCCAGCATTTT. Translation gives CASGRGTDSNQPQHF.

In this sample, this clone turned up a few times. Written as DNA, the CDR3 is TGTGCCAGCAGCCGGCTCGGAGAGCAGGGCACCGGGGAGCTGTTTTTT. Residues: CASSRLGEQGTGELFF. The chain is built from TRBV13 and TRBJ2-2; tentative D call: TRBD1 (5 bases). V lost 5 bases to trimming and J lost 4 bases, with 17 bases between them. The germline gives CDR1 PRHDT, CDR2 FYEKMQ (reference sequence). This CDR3 is 16 amino acids long.

The rearrangement links TRBV7-8 to TRBJ2-5; 8 bases fit TRBD2. The CDR3 totals 17 residues. CDR1 and CDR2 from the germline V gene are SGHVS and FQNEAQ. Trimming removed 1 base from V and 1 base from J; junction bases left unmatched: 8. The CDR3 spells CASSLDVGGGPQETQYF. The DNA of the CDR3 is TGTGCCAGCAGCTTAGATGTGGGCGGGGGGCCCCAAGAGACCCAGTACTTC.